A selection of T cell receptor beta chains follows, all from one sample in a study of graft-versus-host responses after intestinal transplantation. Their cognate antigens are unknown. Sequenced by immunoSEQ multiplex PCR; TCRdb stores in-frame clones only, minus some. The sample lists over 100,000 clones, more than 80% seen once, with approximately 0.22% in the top ten. The sequencing here drew on unstimulated CD4+ T cells sorted from spleen or lymph node cells, taken before transplant. These receptor sequences come from a human donor who was the organ donor for an intestinal transplant. Both conserved end residues are trimmed from each CDR3. Where a row states a size, it is once, few, many or the class of an expanded clone; other rows omit it.

>TRBV5-1|TRBJ2-2|-
ASSLAAPGTGELF
>TRBV9|TRBJ2-7|-
ASSVGAPGDEQY
>TRBV20-1|TRBJ2-7|-
SASAYEQY
>TRBV27|TRBJ2-5|-
ASSLVGDQETQY
>TRBV18|TRBJ2-3|-
ASSPILSAGGTDTQY
>TRBV27|TRBJ1-1|few
ASSLRQGGEAF
>TRBV21-1|TRBJ2-1|-
ASSKGHLVYNEQF
>TRBV28|TRBJ2-4|-
ASNAPAGIGDIQY
>TRBV7-2|TRBJ2-1|-
ASSLGPSGSVGDEQF
>TRBV15|TRBJ2-7|-
ATSRDPSGHLPYEQY